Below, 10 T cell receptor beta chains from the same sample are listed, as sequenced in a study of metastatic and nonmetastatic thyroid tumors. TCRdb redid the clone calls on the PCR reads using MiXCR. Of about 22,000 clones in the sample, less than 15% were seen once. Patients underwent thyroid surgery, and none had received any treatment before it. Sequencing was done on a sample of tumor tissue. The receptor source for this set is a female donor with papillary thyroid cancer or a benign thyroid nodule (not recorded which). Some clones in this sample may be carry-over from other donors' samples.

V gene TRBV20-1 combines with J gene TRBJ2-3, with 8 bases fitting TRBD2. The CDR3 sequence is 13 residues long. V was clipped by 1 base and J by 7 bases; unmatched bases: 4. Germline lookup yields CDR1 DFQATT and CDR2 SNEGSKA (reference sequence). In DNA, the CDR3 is TGCAGTGCTAGAGGCGGGGGGTCGAATACGCAGTATTTT. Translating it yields CSARGGGSNTQYF.

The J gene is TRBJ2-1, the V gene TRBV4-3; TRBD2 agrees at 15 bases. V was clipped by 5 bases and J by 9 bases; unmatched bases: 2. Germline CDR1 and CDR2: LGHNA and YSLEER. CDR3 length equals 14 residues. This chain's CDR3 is CASSGTSGGSEQFF. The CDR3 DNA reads TGCGCCAGCAGCGGGACTAGCGGGGGGAGTGAGCAGTTCTTC.

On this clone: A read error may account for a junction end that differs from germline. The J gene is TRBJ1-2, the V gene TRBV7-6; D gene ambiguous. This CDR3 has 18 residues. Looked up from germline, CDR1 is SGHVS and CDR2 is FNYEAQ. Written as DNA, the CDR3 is TGTGCCAGCAGCTTATATTTTCCGACCGCCGGGTATAACTATTGCTACACCTTC. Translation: CASSLYFPTAGYNYCYTF.

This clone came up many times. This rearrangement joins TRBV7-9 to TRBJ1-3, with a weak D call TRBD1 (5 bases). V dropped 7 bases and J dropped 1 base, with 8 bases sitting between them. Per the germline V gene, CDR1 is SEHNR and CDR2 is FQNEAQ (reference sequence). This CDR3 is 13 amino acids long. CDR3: CASIEGSGNTIYF. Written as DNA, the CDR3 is TGTGCCAGCATCGAGGGGTCTGGAAACACCATATATTTT.

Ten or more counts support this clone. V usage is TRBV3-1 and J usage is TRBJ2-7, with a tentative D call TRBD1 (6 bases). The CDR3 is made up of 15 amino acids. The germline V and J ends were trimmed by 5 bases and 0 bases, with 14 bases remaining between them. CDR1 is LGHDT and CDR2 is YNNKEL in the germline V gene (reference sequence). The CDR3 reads CASSYMTGPSYEQYF. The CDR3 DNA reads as TGTGCCAGCAGCTACATGACAGGACCCTCCTACGAGCAGTACTTC.

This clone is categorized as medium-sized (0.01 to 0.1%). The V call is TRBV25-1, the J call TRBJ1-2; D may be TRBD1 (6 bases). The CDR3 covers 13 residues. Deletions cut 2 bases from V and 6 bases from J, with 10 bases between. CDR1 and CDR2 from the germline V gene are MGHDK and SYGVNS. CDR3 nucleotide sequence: TGTGCCAGCAGTGAAAGGGCAGGGGATGGCTACACCTTC. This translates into CASSERAGDGYTF.

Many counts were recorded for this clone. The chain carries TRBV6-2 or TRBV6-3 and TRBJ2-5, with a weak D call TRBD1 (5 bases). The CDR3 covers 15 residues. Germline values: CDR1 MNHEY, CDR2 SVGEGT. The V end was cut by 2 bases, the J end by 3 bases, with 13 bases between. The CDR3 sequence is CASSYEWGIEETQYF. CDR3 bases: TGTGCCAGCAGTTACGAGTGGGGCATAGAAGAGACCCAGTACTTC.

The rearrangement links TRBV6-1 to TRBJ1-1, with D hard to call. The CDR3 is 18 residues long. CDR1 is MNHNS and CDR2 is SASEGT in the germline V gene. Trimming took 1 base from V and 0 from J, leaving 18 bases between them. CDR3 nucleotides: TGTGCCAGCAGTGAAGTGTTCGCGGCGGAGGAAATGAACACTGAAGCTTTCTTT. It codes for CASSEVFAAEEMNTEAFF.

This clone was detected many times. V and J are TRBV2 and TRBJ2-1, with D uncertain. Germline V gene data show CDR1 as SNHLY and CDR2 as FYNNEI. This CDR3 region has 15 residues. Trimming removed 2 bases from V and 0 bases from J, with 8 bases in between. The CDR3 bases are TGTGCCAGCAGTGAATTCCCGAGCTCCTACAATGAGCAGTTCTTC. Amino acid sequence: CASSEFPSSYNEQFF.

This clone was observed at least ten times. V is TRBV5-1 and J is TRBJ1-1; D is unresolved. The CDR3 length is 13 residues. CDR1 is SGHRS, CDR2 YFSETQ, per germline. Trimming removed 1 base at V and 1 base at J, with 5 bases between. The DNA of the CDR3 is TGCGCCAGCAGCTTGCAACGGAACACTGAAGCTTTCTTT. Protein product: CASSLQRNTEAFF.